This T cell receptor beta chain came from a study of cytomegalovirus exposure and HLA in healthy donors (dated by TCRdb to about 2017). In the study overall: According to an earlier analysis of 587 of the donors, roughly 180 million T cells yielded 117 million unique TCR beta sequences and around 280 Gb of sequence data. Besides the first cohort of roughly 700 subjects, a separate validation cohort made up of 120 different subjects was used. Among almost 400 genotyped donors of the cohort, an average of around 240,000 unique TCR beta nucleotide sequences were sequenced per donor, roughly 18% of them non-productive. The study combined high-throughput TCR immunosequencing, statistical association of individual TCRs with disease status, and machine learning to predict cytomegalovirus infection status. An earlier analysis of 587 of the donors applied high-throughput TCR beta sequencing to assess whether each TCR beta V gene segment acted as functional or pseudogenic. All discovery cohort repertoires had been generated on a single sequencing platform. Using immunosequencing, the study profiled T cell repertoires from some 670 subjects and related those repertoires to cytomegalovirus serostatus. Both class I and class II loci were covered by HLA typing, at four-digit resolution. A later genetic analysis used genome-wide SNP genotypes for about 60% of the roughly 700 donors, treating that subset as a discovery cohort. Rather than drawing on any new phenotypic data, the later analysis identified candidate immune exposures from TCR beta sequences and the way those sequences occurred across donors. A handful of DR-DQ haplotypes were handled as single units for association and clustering because linkage in the cohort was strong. Donor age, sex, ethnicity and CMV serostatus were collected together with the repertoire data. A later analysis re-examined previously published TCR beta repertoires from about 670 donors and added high-resolution HLA genotyping to investigate patterns of TCR occurrence. The aim of the study was to test whether cataloging public T cell receptors could identify signatures of past pathogen exposure. Of the roughly 400 genotyped donors, approximately 80% fell in the genetic ancestry cluster associated with self-reported Caucasian donors. An early release covering 550 to 700 HLA-typed donors comprised 300 to 350 gigabases of sequencing data and around 85 million unique TCR sequences. The number of typed donors differed by locus: about 620-640 for A, B, C, DRB1 and DQB1; roughly 510 for DQA1; some 590 for DPA1; and roughly 450 for DPB1.

The cohort consisted of 670 or so healthy bone marrow donors. At the time of sampling, all cohort members were nominally healthy, though unrecorded immune exposures were likely present. The donor tested CMV seronegative and was one of the 352 seronegative cohort members. Every donor gave a peripheral blood sample, and the peripheral blood mononuclear cells from that sample were used for TCR beta sequencing. Genomic DNA was extracted from the blood cell samples with the Qiagen DNeasy Blood Extraction Kit. In regard to this clone: Its recognized antigen is unknown. No per-base quality is available; no much larger clone lies one base away.

CDR1 and CDR2 are read off the germline V gene as SGDLS and YYNGEE. Between the V and J ends, shortened by 0 bases and 7 bases respectively, the junction contains 17 bases. The CDR3, from cysteine to phenylalanine, totals 15 residues. Left in the record is the CDR3 DNA by itself, 45 bases read in frame from the first base. The research as a whole found: A further reported finding was that TCR beta sequences accurately predicted the HLA-A and HLA-B alleles for most subjects in the first cohort. The 87-base-pair reads could not distinguish some IMGT-functional V segments, including TRBV6-2 and TRBV6-3, so those segments were excluded. Compared with the approximately 670-donor mean, donors in an Asian-associated ancestry cluster had fewer N-insertions in productive TCRs, according to a later genetic analysis. Because HLA typing was unavailable for some donors at each locus, only the typed subset was used in association tests. For the cohort, immune exposure information was limited to CMV serostatus. A later analysis found that HLA-associated TCR beta chains were more clonally expanded and had lower generation probabilities than equally common non-associated chains. The earlier analysis of about 600 of the donors excluded approximately 15 rarely observed V segments, including chromosome 9 orphons, because counts were too low. Most CMV-associated TCR beta chains appeared to be HLA-restricted in a later analysis, and the HLA associations seemed to be driven largely by CMV exposure. In a later analysis, the rate of TCR association differed among HLA loci, with DRB1 alleles having the most associated TCRs and HLA-C alleles having the fewest. A total of 164 TCR beta chains were listed by the study as associated with cytomegalovirus. An association between a missense DCLRE1C variant and V-gene and J-gene trimming of TCR beta chains was found in a later genetic analysis and replicated in an independent cohort. A cluster of highly shared sequence variants was judged likely to be a technical artifact of the sequencing pipeline. Linkage disequilibrium might explain the correlated functional status among segregating V segments, but an unknown experimental factor could not be ruled out. In vitro tests confirmed that three of the cytomegalovirus-associated TCR beta chains recognize cytomegalovirus antigens. In a later analysis, over 15,000 TCR beta sequences were associated with specific HLA alleles at a false discovery rate of 0.05. The classifier was reported to diagnose cytomegalovirus status with high specificity and sensitivity in both the original and validation cohorts. Roughly uniform sequencing depth across donors was assumed in presence/absence analyses, although this assumption may not hold. The cohort was sequenced for TCR beta chains only, and without alpha or paired-chain data the features that could be detected were limited. Strong co-occurrence of HLA alleles, especially DR and DQ, made assigning TCR associations to individual alleles difficult. In a later analysis, several top co-occurrence clusters were reported to appear linked to parvovirus B19, influenza, CMV and Epstein-Barr virus. Most TCR sequences were observed very rarely across donors, whereas some public TCRs were present in many individuals. The authors suggested that the approach could potentially be extended to other disease states and immunological phenotypes. In an earlier analysis of about 600 of the donors, most TCR beta V segments appeared in productive rearrangements about 90% or about 30% of the time, broadly matching IMGT annotations.

Library generation was performed with the immunoSEQ multiplex PCR assay. For the multiplex PCR, a mixture combining 60 forward primers for TCR Vbeta segments and 13 reverse primers for TCR Jbeta segments was used. A multiplex PCR assay on genomic DNA amplified the CDR3 region of rearranged TCR beta genes. Amplified TCR beta libraries were sequenced as 87-base-pair reads on the Illumina HiSeq System. The source study handled its data this way. A later analysis tallied 75 million to 85 million unique TCR beta chains across the 600 to 700 repertoires, and about 12 million of those chains were shared by two or more donors. Raw reads were error-corrected and collapsed into unique sequences with a nearest-neighbor algorithm that merged closely related sequences to remove PCR and sequencing errors. Alignment of CDR3 sequences to IMGT reference sequences was used to assign V, D and J gene segments. For a sequence to be retained, at least a six-nucleotide match to both a V gene segment and a J gene segment was required. Rearrangements were classified as productive when the CDR3 lacked stop codons and remained in frame with V and J, and all other rearrangements were classified as non-productive. CDR3 was defined by IMGT convention, running from the second conserved V-encoded cysteine to the conserved J-encoded phenylalanine. The earlier analysis of about 610 of the donors excluded any sequence lacking an unambiguous match to a single V gene segment. An earlier analysis of some 500 of the donors classified V segments as functional when productive rearrangements were above 56.7% and as segregating when the standard deviation between donors was above 5%. A statistical classification framework was built for diagnosing cytomegalovirus status from the catalog of TCR beta chain sequences. In a later analysis, TCR nucleotide sequences were compared against IMGT/GENE-DB human TR gene sequences so that V and J genes could be assigned. In a later analysis, CDR3 sequences and most-parsimonious VDJ recombination scenarios were assigned using the TCRdist pipeline. In a later analysis, every TCR beta chain was defined by the combination of its CDR3 amino acid sequence and its V-gene family, and reads without a unique V-gene family were dropped. As a way to deal with suspected cross-contamination and a sequencing artifact, a later analysis dropped roughly 620 nucleotide sequences that were highly shared and had low generation probability. In a later analysis, a clonal expansion index for each public chain was calculated from normalized within-repertoire ranks of inferred template counts. Generation probabilities in a later analysis came from a VDJ recombination model fitted to out-of-frame rearrangements, and those results were checked against IGoR. In a later analysis, TCR-TCR, TCR-HLA and TCR-CMV co-occurrence was scored with hypergeometric tests, and a repertoire-size bias correction was applied to TCR pairs. In a later analysis, false discovery rates were estimated by permuting HLA or CMV assignments 20 times. A later analysis grouped co-occurring TCRs with DBSCAN, adding TCRdist sequence similarity when clustering within HLA-allele-positive subsets. Repertoires with fewer than 30,000 or more than 120,000 public chains were left out of co-occurrence clustering, as were roughly five repertoires with anomalous nucleotide sharing. Held by TCRdb, this immuneACCESS table contains in-frame sequences only and omits some clones. Under half of the omission traces to an unresolved V gene where checked; the cause of the rest is unknown. That table is the source of V, J and clone size, and D and trimming were worked out from the DNA. Within this sample are about 220,000 clones, with around four fifths of them counted one time only. Clones ranked in the top ten supply roughly 0.71% of the sample.

This receptor was identified in a boy aged 2 to 10 in good health and CMV-seronegative. Source material: PBMCs. Recombination joined TRBV9 with TRBJ2-7; the D gene remains uncertain. The DNA reads as follows: TGTGCCAGCAGCGTAGACCTGGGTACGGCACAGGAGCAGTACTTC. This encodes CASSVDLGTAQEQYF.